What follows are 23 T cell receptor beta chains derived from one specimen sequenced in a study of cytomegalovirus exposure and HLA in healthy donors. The PCR was carried out with 60 Vbeta primers and 13 Jbeta primers. The data were produced by immunoSEQ multiplex PCR, yet TCRdb's version contains in-frame clones alone and is incomplete. The sample comprises about 300,000 clones, 86% of which are singletons, and 3.5% to 4% rests with the top ten. The specimen sequenced was PBMCs. These receptors were collected from a man in his forties in good health and CMV-seropositive.

The chain is built from TRBV6-1 and TRBJ2-7, with TRBD1 matching 9 bases. After removal of 4 bases from V and 3 bases from J, the junction contained 10 bases not matched to a gene. CDR1 MNHNS and CDR2 SASEGT come from the germline V gene. CDR3 length equals 16 residues. CDR3 DNA: TGTGCCAGCAGTGGCCAGGGTGGGACAGGGCTCTACGAGCAGTACTTC. Protein: CASSGQGGTGLYEQYF.

The rearrangement links TRBV7-3 to TRBJ1-2; D is perhaps TRBD1 (5 bases). Germline CDR1 reads SGHTA; CDR2 reads FQGTGA. The CDR3 totals 14 residues. V was pared by 2 bases and J by 6 bases, with 13 bases between. The CDR3 loop is CASSLERGFDGYTF. The CDR3 DNA reads TGTGCCAGCAGCTTAGAAAGGGGCTTCGATGGCTACACCTTC.

This chain joins TRBV5-4 and TRBJ2-1; 8 bases are shared with TRBD2. Trimming removed 3 bases from V and 4 bases from J; junction bases left unmatched: 6. Germline V gene lookup returns CDR1 SGHNT and CDR2 YYREEE (reference sequence). The CDR3 contains 15 residues. The DNA for the CDR3 is TGTGCCAGCAGCTCAGCTAGCGGGCTGTACAATGAGCAGTTCTTC. It is translated as CASSSASGLYNEQFF.

This chain connects TRBV4-2 to TRBJ2-5, with no clear D. Matching the DNA end better, TRBJ2-7 makes the J call doubtful. Germline CDR1 LGHNA, CDR2 YNFKEQ. The CDR3 loop spans 13 amino acids. CDR3 residues: CASSQDNSYEQYF. For the CDR3, the DNA is TGTGCCAGCAGCCAAGATAACAGCTACGAGCAGTACTTC.

V gene TRBV28 combines with J gene TRBJ1-5; TRBD1 matches 7 bases. The CDR3 totals 13 residues. J was trimmed by 7 bases and V by 1 base; bases with no gene match: 1. CDR1 and CDR2 from the germline V gene are MDHEN and SYDVKM. CDR3 protein: CASSLSTGQPQHF. Written as DNA, the CDR3 is TGTGCCAGCAGTTTATCGACAGGGCAGCCCCAGCATTTT.

Only one count was recorded for this clone. V and J are TRBV18 and TRBJ2-7; 7 nucleotides match TRBD1. Germline CDR1 KGHSH, CDR2 LQKENI. V lost 1 base to trimming and J lost 3 bases; unmatched junction nucleotides: 3. The CDR3 contains 14 residues. The CDR3 nucleotides are TGTGCCAGCTCACCACAGGGACAGATCTACGAGCAGTACTTC. Amino acid sequence: CASSPQGQIYEQYF.

This chain links TRBV20-1 with TRBJ2-3, with D tentatively TRBD2 (5 bases). The V end lost 2 bases, the J end lost 9 bases, and 9 bases lay between the germline ends. This CDR3 is built from 11 residues. Germline CDR1 reads DFQATT; CDR2 reads SNEGSKA (reference sequence). Written as DNA, the CDR3 is TGCAGTGCTAGAATCGGGGAAACGCAGTATTTT. It yields the protein CSARIGETQYF.

The chain is built from TRBV7-9 and TRBJ2-7, with D maybe TRBD1 (6 bases). From germline, CDR1 is SEHNR and CDR2 FQNEAQ (reference sequence). This CDR3 is 15 amino acids long. V lost 1 base to trimming and J lost 2 bases, with 12 bases between them. CDR3: CASSLVVGTTYEQYF. The CDR3 DNA is TGTGCCAGCAGCTTAGTCGTCGGGACAACCTACGAGCAGTACTTC. Based on the CDR3 plus reference TRBV7-9 and TRBJ2-7, the full variable domain is DTGVSQNPRHKITKRGQNVTFRCDPISEHNRLYWYRQTLGQGPEFLTYFQNEAQLEKSRLLSDRFSAERPKGSFSTLEIQRTEQGDSAMYLCASSLVVGTTYEQYFGPGTRLTVT.

This clone was seen a single time. The rearrangement joins TRBV5-1 to TRBJ2-7, with 11 bases lining up with TRBD2. This CDR3 is 16 amino acids long. The germline V gene has CDR1 SGHRS and CDR2 YFSETQ. J lost 4 bases, V lost 0 bases, and 6 bases had no gene match. CDR3 bases: TGCGCCAGCAGCTTGGCCTTAGCGGGAGGGCCATACGAGCAGTACTTC. This translates into CASSLALAGGPYEQYF.

This chain connects TRBV19 to TRBJ1-1; TRBD1 agrees at 7 bases. Germline values: CDR1 LNHDA, CDR2 SQIVND (reference sequence). Trimming at V came to 5 bases and at J to 4 bases, leaving 10 bases not matched to a gene. CDR3 size: 15 residues. CDR3 bases: TGTGCCAGTAGTCCCCCGCAGGGGGAAGGCACTGAAGCTTTCTTT. The encoded protein is CASSPPQGEGTEAFF.

The rearrangement uses TRBV28 and TRBJ2-2; 8 bases fit TRBD2. Germline V gives CDR1 MDHEN, CDR2 SYDVKM. The CDR3 covers 15 residues. With 1 base clipped from V and 4 bases from J, the junction kept 2 bases outside the gene matches. The CDR3 here is CASSLSAGGTGELFF. CDR3 in DNA: TGTGCCAGCAGTTTATCGGCGGGAGGCACCGGGGAGCTGTTTTTT.

This sequence joins TRBV7-2 and TRBJ1-4; D might be TRBD1 (5 bases). Germline V gene data show CDR1 as SGHTA and CDR2 as FQGNSA. This CDR3 has 14 residues. The V gene lost 5 bases and the J gene lost 4 bases, with 11 bases spanning the gap. CDR3 DNA: TGTGCCAGCAGCGTACAGGTGAATAATGAAAAACTGTTTTTT. The encoded protein is CASSVQVNNEKLFF.

This chain links TRBV7-9 with TRBJ1-1; D gene ambiguous. Germline CDR1 and CDR2: SEHNR and FQNEAQ (reference sequence). Trimming cost V 8 bases and J 7 bases, with 5 bases left between them. This CDR3 spans 9 amino acids. The CDR3 bases are TGTGCCAGCGAGGTTGAAGCTTTCTTT. Translated: CASEVEAFF.

This chain joins TRBV7-9 and TRBJ1-4; 9 bases are shared with TRBD1. V shed 3 bases, J shed 4 bases, and the junction held 9 bases outside the gene matches. This CDR3 has 17 residues. CDR1 SEHNR and CDR2 FQNEAQ come from the germline V gene (reference sequence). The CDR3 sequence: CASSFLRTGERNEKLFF. In nucleotides, the CDR3 is TGTGCCAGCAGCTTTCTGAGGACAGGGGAACGTAATGAAAAACTGTTTTTT.

This clone occurred once. The chain joins TRBV5-3 to TRBJ1-5; TRBD1 matches 9 bases. TRBV5-3 is reported as an ORF; its role is uncertain. V was clipped by 4 bases and J by 2 bases; unmatched bases: 7. The CDR3 runs 16 residues. CDR3 DNA sequence: TGTGCCAGAAGCCATACAGGGGGCTCGGGCAATCAGCCCCAGCATTTT. Translating it yields CARSHTGGSGNQPQHF.

This chain links TRBV4-1 with TRBJ2-7; TRBD2 aligns across 7 bases. V lost 3 bases and J lost 0; bases outside the gene matches: 2. The CDR3 length is 14 residues. Germline V CDR1 and CDR2: MGHRA, YSYEKL. Here the CDR3 reads CASSHGGGSYEQYF. The DNA for the CDR3 is TGCGCCAGCAGCCATGGGGGGGGCTCCTACGAGCAGTACTTC.

This clone was counted only a few times. The chain recombines TRBV2 with TRBJ1-1; D unclear. The CDR3 length is 11 residues. Trimming pared 8 bases from V and 2 bases from J, leaving 6 bases between. Per the germline V gene, CDR1 is SNHLY and CDR2 is FYNNEI. The CDR3 DNA sequence: TGTGCCAGCCTCTACAACACTGAAGCTTTCTTT. Amino acid sequence: CASLYNTEAFF.

This clone was observed a handful of times. The rearrangement joins TRBV4-1 to TRBJ2-7, with D possibly being TRBD2 (7 bases). The length of the CDR3 is 15 residues. Germline V gene data show CDR1 as MGHRA and CDR2 as YSYEKL. Trimming removed 4 bases from V and 3 bases from J, with 16 bases in between. CDR3 sequence (DNA): TGCGCCAGCAGCCGAATGGGGGGGGCCAACTACGAGCAGTACTTC. Its translation is CASSRMGGANYEQYF.

V and J are TRBV4-2 and TRBJ2-6, with D possibly matching TRBD1 (6 bases). The CDR3 runs 21 residues. V dropped 2 bases and J dropped 1 base, with 24 bases sitting between them. Germline CDR1 is LGHNA and CDR2 is YNFKEQ. Written as DNA, the CDR3 is TGTGCCAGCAGCCAACAGGGGATCCGAACCTCTCTATCTTCTGGGGCCAACGTCCTGACTTTC. Translated, it gives CASSQQGIRTSLSSGANVLTF.

The gene calls are TRBV5-5 and TRBJ2-1, with TRBD1 matching 12 bases. The CDR3 is 17 amino acids. From germline, CDR1 is SGHKS and CDR2 YYEKEE (reference sequence). The V segment lost 5 bases and the J segment 4 bases; nucleotides outside the gene matches: 10. The CDR3 nucleotides are TGTGCCAGCAGTGTCCTTCCGGGACAGGGGGCTTACAATGAGCAGTTCTTC. Its protein is CASSVLPGQGAYNEQFF.

Remarks on this clone: Other DNA sequences in this specimen translate into the identical CDR3. The V call is TRBV7-2, the J call TRBJ1-2; 7 bases are shared with TRBD1. In germline, CDR1 is SGHTA, CDR2 FQGNSA. The junction had 6 bases not matched to a gene; V was cut back by 3 bases and J by 8 bases. This CDR3 comprises 13 residues. For the CDR3, the DNA is TGTGCCAGCAGCTTTATAGGGGGCGACGGCTACACCTTC. Protein product: CASSFIGGDGYTF.

V usage is TRBV23-1 and J usage is TRBJ2-7; 8 bases align to TRBD2. TRBV23-1 falls under the ORF class, with uncertain function. This CDR3 comprises 17 residues. Trimming cost V 0 bases and J 1 base; bases outside gene matches: 8. CDR3 DNA sequence: TGCGCCAGCAGTCAATCGGAGTGCGGGAGGCAATCCTACGAGCAGTACTTC. Protein product: CASSQSECGRQSYEQYF.

The chain joins TRBV4-2 to TRBJ2-1, with 11 bases matching TRBD2. With 3 bases clipped from V and 4 bases from J, the junction kept 2 bases outside the gene matches. The CDR3 spans 15 residues. Per the germline V gene, CDR1 is LGHNA and CDR2 is YNFKEQ. The CDR3 loop is CASSQGLAVYNEQFF. The CDR3 DNA sequence: TGTGCCAGCAGCCAGGGACTAGCGGTTTACAATGAGCAGTTCTTC.